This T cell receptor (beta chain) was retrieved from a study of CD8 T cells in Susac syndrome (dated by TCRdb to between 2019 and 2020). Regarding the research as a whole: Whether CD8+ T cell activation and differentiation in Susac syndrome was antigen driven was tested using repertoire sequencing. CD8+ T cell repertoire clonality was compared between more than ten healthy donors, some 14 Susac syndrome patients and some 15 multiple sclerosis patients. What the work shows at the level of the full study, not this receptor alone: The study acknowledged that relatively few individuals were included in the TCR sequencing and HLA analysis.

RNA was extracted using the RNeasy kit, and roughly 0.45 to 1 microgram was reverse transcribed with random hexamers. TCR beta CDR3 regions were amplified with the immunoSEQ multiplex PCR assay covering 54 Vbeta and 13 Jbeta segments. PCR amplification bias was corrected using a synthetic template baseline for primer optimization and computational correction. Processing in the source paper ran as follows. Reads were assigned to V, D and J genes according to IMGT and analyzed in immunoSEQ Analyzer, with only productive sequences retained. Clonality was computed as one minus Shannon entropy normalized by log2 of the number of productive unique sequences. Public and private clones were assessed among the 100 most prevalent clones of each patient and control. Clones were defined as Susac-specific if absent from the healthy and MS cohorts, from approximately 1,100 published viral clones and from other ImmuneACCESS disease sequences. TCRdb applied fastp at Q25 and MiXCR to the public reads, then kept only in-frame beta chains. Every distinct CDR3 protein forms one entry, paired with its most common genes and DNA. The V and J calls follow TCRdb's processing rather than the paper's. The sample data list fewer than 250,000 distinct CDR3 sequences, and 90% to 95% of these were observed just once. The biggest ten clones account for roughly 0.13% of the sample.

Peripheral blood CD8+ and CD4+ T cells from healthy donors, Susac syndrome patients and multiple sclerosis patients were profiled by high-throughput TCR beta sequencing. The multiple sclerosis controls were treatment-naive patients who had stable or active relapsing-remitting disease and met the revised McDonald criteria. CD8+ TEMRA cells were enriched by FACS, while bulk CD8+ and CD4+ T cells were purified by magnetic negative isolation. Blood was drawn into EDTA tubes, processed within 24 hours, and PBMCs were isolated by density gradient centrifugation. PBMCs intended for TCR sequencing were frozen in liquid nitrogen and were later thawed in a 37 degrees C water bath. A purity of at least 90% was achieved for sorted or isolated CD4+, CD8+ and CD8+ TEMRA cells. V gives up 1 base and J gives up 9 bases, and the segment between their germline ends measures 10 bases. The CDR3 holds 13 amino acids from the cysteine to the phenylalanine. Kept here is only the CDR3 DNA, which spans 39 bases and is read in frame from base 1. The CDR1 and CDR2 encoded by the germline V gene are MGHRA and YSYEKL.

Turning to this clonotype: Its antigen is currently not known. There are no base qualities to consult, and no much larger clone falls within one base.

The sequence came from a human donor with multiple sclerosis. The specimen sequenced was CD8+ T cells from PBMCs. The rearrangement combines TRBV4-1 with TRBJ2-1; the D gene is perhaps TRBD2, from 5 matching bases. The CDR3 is CASSQARGSEQFF. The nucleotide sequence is TGCGCCAGCAGCCAAGCCAGAGGGTCTGAGCAGTTCTTC.